The 23 T cell receptor beta chains given below trace back to one sample, sequenced in a study of blood T cell repertoires in COVID-19. Measured with immunoSEQ multiplex PCR; TCRdb has only the in-frame clones, and not every one. Here the sample spans about 270,000 clones, roughly nine tenths being singletons. Sequencing was performed on PBMCs or T cells enriched from blood (not recorded which). These receptors were collected from a young woman who had recovered from COVID-19.

The rearrangement joins TRBV6-5 to TRBJ1-4; TRBD1 is a possible D gene (6 bases). V was trimmed by 6 bases and J by 5 bases, leaving 13 bases between them. Germline V gene sequence: CDR1 MNHEY, CDR2 SVGAGI. The CDR3 has 14 amino acids. The CDR3 sequence: CASSLQGGNEKLFF. The CDR3 bases are TGTGCCAGCAGCCTACAGGGAGGGAATGAAAAACTGTTTTTT.

The chain couples TRBV2 to TRBJ1-2, with 7 bases fitting TRBD1. Per germline, CDR1 SNHLY and CDR2 FYNNEI. This CDR3 is 13 amino acids long. Unmatched junction bases numbered 4, after V lost 6 bases and J lost 3 bases. The CDR3 DNA sequence: TGTGCCAGCAGGACAGGGATCGACTATGGCTACACCTTC. Translating gives CASRTGIDYGYTF.

Concerning this clone itself: The junction departs from the called germline gene at one end, perhaps through a read error. The chain is built from TRBV7-7 and TRBJ1-5, with 7 bases aligning to TRBD1. The CDR3 length is 21 residues. Germline V gene sequence: CDR1 SSHAT, CDR2 FNYEAQ (reference sequence). CDR3 in DNA: TGTGCTAGCACCCCAGGGGGTCGCACCGGGACTTGGGAGCCGGGTAATCAGCCCCAGCATTTT. This encodes CASTPGGRTGTWEPGNQPQHF.

CDR3 bases: TGTGCCAGCAGCCAAGATCATGGGCAGGCCTATGGCTACACCTTC. Translating it yields CASSQDHGQAYGYTF. The chain uses TRBV3-1 (or the pseudogene TRBV3-2) and TRBJ1-2; no reliable D call. The germline V gene encodes CDR1 LGHDT and CDR2 YNNKEL (reference sequence). The CDR3 is 15 amino acids. V lost 0 bases and J 4 bases, leaving 12 bases between the germline ends.

This clone was seen only once. This chain connects TRBV5-5 to TRBJ2-3; TRBD2 matches at 10 bases. Trimming at V came to 4 bases and at J to 2 bases, leaving 10 bases not matched to a gene. The CDR3 runs to 17 residues. Germline V gives CDR1 SGHKS, CDR2 YYEKEE (reference sequence). DNA of the CDR3: TGTGCCAGCAGCCTCCAAACTAGCGGGGCGCACACAGATACGCAGTATTTT. Translation gives CASSLQTSGAHTDTQYF.

CDR3 in amino acids: CAISESPNGYTF. CDR3 coding DNA: TGTGCCATCAGTGAGTCCCCTAATGGCTACACCTTC. V and J are TRBV10-3 and TRBJ1-2, with unresolved D. From germline, CDR1 is ENHRY and CDR2 SYGVKD. The CDR3 is made up of 12 amino acids. V lost 0 bases and J lost 6, with 5 bases in between.

This chain uses TRBV5-1 with TRBJ1-4, with D possibly TRBD1 on 5 matching bases. The CDR3 is 16 residues long. CDR1 is SGHRS and CDR2 is YFSETQ in the germline V gene. V lost 0 bases to trimming and J lost 0 bases, with 9 bases between them. The CDR3 loop reads CASSLGGRATNEKLFF. The CDR3 nucleotides read TGCGCCAGCAGCTTGGGGGGCAGGGCAACTAATGAAAAACTGTTTTTT.

The V gene is TRBV2, the J gene TRBJ2-1, with D possibly being TRBD2 (5 bases). The CDR3 contains 15 residues. CDR1 and CDR2 (germline): SNHLY, FYNNEI. V lost 6 bases to trimming and J lost 0 bases, with 12 bases between them. The CDR3 nucleotides are TGTGCCAGCAGGAGCGGCGTCTTCTCCTACAATGAGCAGTTCTTC. Its protein product is CASRSGVFSYNEQFF. Looking up the rest from reference TRBV2 and TRBJ2-1 gives the full variable domain: EPEVTQTPSHQVTQMGQEVILRCVPISNHLYFYWYRQILGQKVEFLVSFYNNEISEKSEIFDDQFSVERPDGSNFTLKIRSTKLEDSAMYFCASRSGVFSYNEQFFGPGTRLTVL.

The chain has TRBV19 and TRBJ1-2; perhaps TRBD1 as D (6 bases). Trimming removed 3 bases from V and 5 bases from J, with 10 bases in between. Germline loops: CDR1 LNHDA, CDR2 SQIVND (reference sequence). The CDR3 runs to 13 residues. The CDR3 nucleotides are TGTGCCAGTAGTATGATTCAGGGGTATGGCTACACCTTC. It yields the protein CASSMIQGYGYTF. The complete variable domain, with remaining parts taken from reference TRBV19 and TRBJ1-2, reads DGGITQSPKYLFRKEGQNVTLSCEQNLNHDAMYWYRQDPGQGLRLIYYSQIVNDFQKGDIAEGYSVSREKKESFPLTVTSAQKNPTAFYLCASSMIQGYGYTFGSGTRLTVV.

The chain combines TRBV25-1 with TRBJ2-1; maybe TRBD2 (5 bases). Looked up from germline, CDR1 is MGHDK and CDR2 is SYGVNS. CDR3 size: 10 residues. The V end was cut by 7 bases, the J end by 15 bases, with 13 bases between. Here the CDR3 reads CASMELEMFF. In DNA, the CDR3 is TGTGCCAGCATGGAACTAGAAATGTTCTTC.

This clone is a singleton in its sample. This chain joins TRBV29-1 and TRBJ1-1; 8 bases match TRBD1. Per the germline V gene, CDR1 is SQVTM and CDR2 is ANQGSEA. The CDR3 covers 15 residues. Trimming took 8 bases from V and 0 from J; bases not matched to a gene: 11. This chain's CDR3 is CSTTSGGLMNTEAFF. CDR3 sequence (DNA): TGCAGCACGACCTCAGGGGGCCTTATGAACACTGAAGCTTTCTTT.

This chain joins TRBV6-6 and TRBJ1-2; weak D call: TRBD1 (6 bases). Deletions cut 10 bases from V and 4 bases from J, with 19 bases between. This CDR3 contains 14 residues. Germline V gene lookup returns CDR1 MNHNY and CDR2 SVGAGI (reference sequence). The CDR3 region has the DNA TGTGCCACCACAGGGAAGGCTCCGCTCTATGGCTACACCTTC. Amino acid sequence: CATTGKAPLYGYTF.

This chain connects TRBV24-1 to TRBJ1-1, with TRBD1 identical over 7 bases. CDR3 size: 13 residues. Trimming at V came to 7 bases and at J to 6 bases, leaving 7 bases not matched to a gene. Germline CDR1 reads KGHDR; CDR2 reads SFDVKD. CDR3 DNA: TGTGCCACCAGCCCCAGGGGGTCCGCTGAAGCTTTCTTT. This sequence encodes CATSPRGSAEAFF.

The chain uses TRBV18 and TRBJ1-1; no firm D call. V was clipped by 3 bases and J by 2 bases, with 16 bases between them. Germline CDR1 is KGHSH and CDR2 is LQKENI. This CDR3 has 16 amino acids. CDR3 sequence reads: CASSPTPAEPNTEAFF. CDR3 in DNA: TGTGCCAGCTCACCCACCCCCGCGGAACCCAACACTGAAGCTTTCTTT.

CDR3 protein: CASSLGQGDEKLFF. The CDR3 region has the DNA TGTGCCAGCAGCCTAGGACAGGGAGACGAAAAACTGTTTTTT. The chain is built from TRBV7-8 and TRBJ1-4; 8 bases agree with TRBD1. Germline lookup yields CDR1 SGHVS and CDR2 FQNEAQ. The J segment lost 8 bases and the V segment lost 5 bases, leaving 7 bases of the junction unmatched. The CDR3 extends over 14 amino acids.

The CDR3 here is CAISTSQGSTGELFF. CDR3 DNA: TGTGCCATCTCAACCTCACAGGGGAGCACCGGGGAGCTGTTTTTT. The genes are TRBV10-3 and TRBJ2-2; 7 positions agree with TRBD1. Trimming at V came to 8 bases and at J to 4 bases, leaving 10 bases not matched to a gene. CDR1 ENHRY and CDR2 SYGVKD come from the germline V gene. The CDR3 loop spans 15 amino acids.

The chain combines TRBV14 with TRBJ2-4, with D perhaps matching TRBD2 (5 bases). V dropped 4 bases and J dropped 8 bases, with 15 bases sitting between them. CDR3 size: 14 residues. In germline, CDR1 is SGHDN, CDR2 FVKESK. The CDR3 sequence: CASSPSTGGYIQYF. CDR3 coding DNA: TGTGCCAGCAGCCCCTCTACCGGCGGGTACATTCAGTACTTC.

This rearrangement joins TRBV20-1 to TRBJ1-5, with D hard to call. Per germline, CDR1 DFQATT and CDR2 SNEGSKA (reference sequence). The CDR3 covers 8 residues. CDR3 nucleotide sequence: TGCAGGTCCGGGAATGAGCATTTT. It encodes CRSGNEHF.

This clone was recorded a few times. The rearrangement uses TRBV25-1 and TRBJ1-2, with 8 bases lining up with TRBD1. Losses at the gene ends were 4 bases for V and 5 bases for J; bases not matched to a gene: 6. The CDR3 spans 14 residues. Germline V lookup: CDR1 MGHDK, CDR2 SYGVNS. CDR3 sequence reads: CASSGGQGWYGYTF. The CDR3 DNA is TGTGCCAGCAGTGGCGGACAGGGTTGGTATGGCTACACCTTC.

This clone was recorded once. The gene calls are TRBV5-4 and TRBJ1-2; weak D call: TRBD1 (6 bases). Germline V CDR1 and CDR2: SGHNT, YYREEE (reference sequence). The CDR3 is 15 amino acids. Deletions cut 0 bases from V and 5 bases from J, with 14 bases between. DNA of the CDR3: TGTGCCAGCAGCTTGGGAATAGGGGGGGCTTATGGCTACACCTTC. It codes for CASSLGIGGAYGYTF.

The DNA of the CDR3 is TGTGCCAGTAGCCGCCTCCCTGGACAGGGGGCAGACACCGGGGAGCTGTTTTTT. The encoded protein is CASSRLPGQGADTGELFF. The J gene is TRBJ2-2, the V gene TRBV19; 11 nucleotides line up with TRBD1. CDR1 is LNHDA, CDR2 SQIVND, per germline (reference sequence). The CDR3 is 18 amino acids. The trim removed 6 bases at V and 3 bases at J, leaving 12 bases unmatched.

This chain joins TRBV5-1 and TRBJ1-2; the D gene is possibly TRBD1 (6 bases). Germline CDR1 and CDR2: SGHRS and YFSETQ. The CDR3 is 15 amino acids. V was cut by 4 bases and J by 4 bases, with 17 bases left in between. CDR3 in DNA: TGCGCCAGCAGCCCGCTTCAGACAGGAACCTATGGCTACACCTTC. It specifies CASSPLQTGTYGYTF.

V usage is TRBV6-5 and J usage is TRBJ1-2; D unclear. CDR1 and CDR2 from the germline V gene are MNHEY and SVGAGI. The CDR3 has 11 amino acids. Between the trimmed V and J ends, which lost 2 bases and 9 bases, there was a span of 7 bases. This CDR3 is CASSYGLSYTF. The CDR3 nucleotides are TGTGCCAGCAGTTACGGCTTGAGCTACACCTTC.